This TCR beta chain is drawn from a study of blood T cell repertoires in COVID-19. Study details: Material from acute and convalescent COVID-19 was sourced from the United States, Italy and Spain. In each case, the material was cDNA or gDNA derived from T cells, B-cell-depleted T cells, or PBMCs.

Original handling: The authors estimated nucleated cell counts from reference gene primer amplification. The data were produced by immunoSEQ multiplex PCR, yet TCRdb's version contains in-frame clones alone and is incomplete. The D gene and trimming were derived from the DNA, and the V and J assignments and clone size from that table. Of under 120,000 clones in the sample, approximately 84% were seen once. Sequenced material: peripheral blood. This clonotype was obtained from a human donor in a cohort sampled during active COVID-19.

The CDR3 region has the DNA TGTGCCAGCAGTTCCTTGACTAGCGGGGGGGAAGAAGATACGCAGTATTTT. This encodes CASSSLTSGGEEDTQYF. The chain couples TRBV27 to TRBJ2-3; 14 positions match TRBD2. Germline-derived CDR1 and CDR2 are MNHEY and SMNVEV (reference sequence). CDR3 length equals 17 residues. The V and J ends lost 4 bases and 5 bases, in that order; junction bases with no gene match: 8.